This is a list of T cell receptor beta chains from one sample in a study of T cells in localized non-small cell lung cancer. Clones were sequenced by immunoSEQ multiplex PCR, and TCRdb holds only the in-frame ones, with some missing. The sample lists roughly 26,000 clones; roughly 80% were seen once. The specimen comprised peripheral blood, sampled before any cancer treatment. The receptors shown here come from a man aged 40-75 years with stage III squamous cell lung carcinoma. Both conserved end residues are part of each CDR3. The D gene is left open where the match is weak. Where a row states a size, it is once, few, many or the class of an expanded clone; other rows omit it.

TGTGCCAGCAGCCAAGTAAGCACTAGAACTAACTATGGCTACACCTTC	CASSQVSTRTNYGYTF	TRBV14	once	TRBJ1-2	.
TGTGCCAGCAGCTTGGGTAGGACAGGTACTCAGCCCCAGCATTTT	CASSLGRTGTQPQHF	TRBV5-5	few	TRBJ1-5	TRBD1
TGTGCTAGTGGTTTAGAAACGGGCAATGAGCAGTTCTTC	CASGLETGNEQFF	TRBV12-5	once	TRBJ2-1	.
TGCGCCAGCAGCCCTACACTGAATCAGCCCCAGCATTTT	CASSPTLNQPQHF	TRBV4-1	.	TRBJ1-5	.
TGTGCCATCGGCCGACTAGACAATGAGCAGTTCTTC	CAIGRLDNEQFF	TRBV10-3	few	TRBJ2-1	.
TGTGCCAGCAAGGGAGCGGGGGGTATCAATGAGCAGTTCTTC	CASKGAGGINEQFF	TRBV6-5	.	TRBJ2-1	TRBD2
TGTGCCAGTAGTCCACTGGGACCGTCTGGAAACACCATATATTTT	CASSPLGPSGNTIYF	TRBV19	.	TRBJ1-3	.
TGTGCCAGCTCACCAGGAAGGACAGGGGGCTATGGCTACACCTTC	CASSPGRTGGYGYTF	TRBV18	.	TRBJ1-2	TRBD1
TGCGCCAGCAGCCAAGCGAATCAGGGGAGCTCCTACGAGCAGTACTTC	CASSQANQGSSYEQYF	TRBV4-1	.	TRBJ2-7	.
TGTGCCAGCAGCGTAAAACCGAGCTCCTACGAGCAGTACTTC	CASSVKPSSYEQYF	TRBV9	.	TRBJ2-7	.
TGTGCCAGCAGCTTACAGGGTACAATTGGCTACGAGCAGTACTTC	CASSLQGTIGYEQYF	TRBV7-2	.	TRBJ2-7	.
TGTGCCAGCAGCCAAGGTCGGCTCTCCTACGAGCAGTACTTC	CASSQGRLSYEQYF	TRBV14	once	TRBJ2-7	.
TGTGCCAGCAGCCGAGGGACAGAAGTTAATGAAAAACTGTTTTTT	CASSRGTEVNEKLFF	TRBV27	few	TRBJ1-4	TRBD1
TGTGCCAGTACTAGGGTGGGAGCTAATGAAAAACTGTTTTTT	CASTRVGANEKLFF	TRBV19	.	TRBJ1-4	.
TGTGCCAGCAGCGTAGGTGTCCAGAGTGACACCATATATTTT	CASSVGVQSDTIYF	TRBV9	.	TRBJ1-3	.
TGCGCCAGCAGCTTGGGGGGGGCAGAGACCCAGTACTTC	CASSLGGAETQYF	TRBV5-1	.	TRBJ2-5	.
TGTGCCAGCACCCAGATCGGGGAGCTGTTTTTT	CASTQIGELFF	TRBV2	.	TRBJ2-2	.
TGTGCCAGCAGCCAAGACTTGAGGTCGCCCCAGCATTTT	CASSQDLRSPQHF	TRBV14	.	TRBJ1-5	.
TGTGCCAGCAGCCGTAGCGGACTCGGCAATGAAAAACTGTTTTTT	CASSRSGLGNEKLFF	TRBV5-6	.	TRBJ1-4	.
TGTGCCAGCAGCGTACTAGCGGGAGGGCTTACGCAGTATTTT	CASSVLAGGLTQYF	TRBV13	.	TRBJ2-3	TRBD2
TGTGCCAGCAGCTTATACGGGGAGCTGGGAGATACGCAGTATTTT	CASSLYGELGDTQYF	TRBV7-9	.	TRBJ2-3	.
TGCAGCGTCCTGGGGGGAACCGGGGAGCTGTTTTTT	CSVLGGTGELFF	TRBV29-1	.	TRBJ2-2	.
TGTGCCTGGAGGAAAAAGACTAGCGGGAGGGGCTACAATGAGCAGTTCTTC	CAWRKKTSGRGYNEQFF	TRBV30	once	TRBJ2-1	TRBD2
TGTGCCAGTAGTCCTGAGGGACGGGAAAATGAAAAACTGTTTTTT	CASSPEGRENEKLFF	TRBV19	few	TRBJ1-4	.
TGTGCCAGCAGCTTATCGGACTATGGCTACACCTTC	CASSLSDYGYTF	TRBV7-4	.	TRBJ1-2	.